The 3 T cell receptor beta chains below all came from one sample that was sequenced in a study of blood T cell repertoires in COVID-19. Here immunoSEQ multiplex PCR was the method, and the copy in TCRdb shows in-frame clones only, minus some. The profile shows 180,000 or so clones, 80% to 90% of them singletons. The sequenced sample consisted of peripheral blood. These receptors were collected from a man aged 60 to 75 with acute or convalescent COVID-19.

V gene TRBV28 combines with J gene TRBJ1-2, with D perhaps matching TRBD1 (6 bases). Germline assignment: CDR1 MDHEN and CDR2 SYDVKM. V lost 6 bases and J 3 bases, leaving 11 bases between the germline ends. This CDR3 is built from 13 residues. CDR3 coding DNA: TGTGCCAGCAGCTCCGGGGGGCACTATGGCTACACCTTC. This translates into CASSSGGHYGYTF.

This sequence joins TRBV18 and TRBJ2-2; TRBD1 aligns across 7 bases. This CDR3 has 16 residues. V was pared by 6 bases and J by 5 bases, with 12 bases of the junction left unmatched. In germline, CDR1 is KGHSH, CDR2 LQKENI. The CDR3 DNA is TGTGCCAGCTCGCCTAGACAGGGCGGCCGGACCGGGGAGCTGTTTTTT. It is translated as CASSPRQGGRTGELFF. The whole variable domain, filled in from reference TRBV18 and TRBJ2-2, reads NAGVMQNPRHLVRRRGQEARLRCSPMKGHSHVYWYRQLPEEGLKFMVYLQKENIIDESGMPKERFSAEFPKEGPSILRIQQVVRGDSAAYFCASSPRQGGRTGELFFGEGSRLTVL.

This clone was detected only a few times. The J gene is TRBJ1-1, the V gene TRBV5-1; weak D call: TRBD1 (5 bases). CDR3 size: 13 residues. V lost 3 bases to trimming and J lost 0 bases, with 6 bases between them. Germline CDR1 and CDR2: SGHRS and YFSETQ. Written as DNA, the CDR3 is TGCGCCAGCAGCTACAGGCTGAACACTGAAGCTTTCTTT. Its protein is CASSYRLNTEAFF.